Listed here are 4 T cell receptor beta chains from one sample, sequenced in a study of T-cell memory formation after mild COVID-19. TCRdb reanalysed the 5' RACE reads using MiXCR and keeps one entry per CDR3 protein. Among hundreds of thousands of distinct CDR3 sequences listed, more than 20% were seen once. What was sequenced was PBMCs or a T cell subset sorted from them (not recorded which). The receptors derive from an adult woman who had mild COVID-19 (a few samples of this study predate the infection). Cell type and time point are not known.

V gene TRBV12-3 or TRBV12-4 combines with J gene TRBJ2-1; 13 nucleotides agree with TRBD2. The CDR3 length is 18 residues. V was clipped by 6 bases and J by 0 bases; unmatched bases: 8. CDR3 bases: TGTGCCAGCAGCCCGGGACTAGCGGGAAACTTCTCCTACAATGAGCAGTTCTTC. This translates into CASSPGLAGNFSYNEQFF.

The gene calls are TRBV4-3 and TRBJ2-1, with D possibly matching TRBD2 (6 bases). Trimming removed 1 base from V and 12 bases from J, with 13 bases in between. The CDR3 covers 13 residues. Germline assignment: CDR1 LGHNA and CDR2 YSLEER. The CDR3 nucleotides read TGCGCCAGCAGCCAAGCACGGGGGAGAGGGCAGTTCTTC. Residues: CASSQARGRGQFF.

The chain recombines TRBV5-1 with TRBJ2-1; weak D call: TRBD2 (6 bases). The V and J ends lost 5 bases and 9 bases respectively, with 21 bases between them. The germline gives CDR1 SGHRS, CDR2 YFSETQ. The CDR3 contains 15 residues. The CDR3 DNA sequence: TGCGCCAGCAGACAGCTTCCGGGACTTAACGGTGAGCAGTTCTTC. It yields the protein CASRQLPGLNGEQFF.

The chain recombines TRBV12-3 or TRBV12-4 with TRBJ2-7; TRBD2 agrees at 11 bases. V shed 6 bases and J 6 bases; nucleotides not matched to a gene: 7. CDR3 length equals 14 residues. The CDR3 spells CASRTSGRGSEQYF. The CDR3 DNA sequence: TGTGCCAGCAGAACTAGCGGGAGAGGATCCGAGCAGTACTTC.